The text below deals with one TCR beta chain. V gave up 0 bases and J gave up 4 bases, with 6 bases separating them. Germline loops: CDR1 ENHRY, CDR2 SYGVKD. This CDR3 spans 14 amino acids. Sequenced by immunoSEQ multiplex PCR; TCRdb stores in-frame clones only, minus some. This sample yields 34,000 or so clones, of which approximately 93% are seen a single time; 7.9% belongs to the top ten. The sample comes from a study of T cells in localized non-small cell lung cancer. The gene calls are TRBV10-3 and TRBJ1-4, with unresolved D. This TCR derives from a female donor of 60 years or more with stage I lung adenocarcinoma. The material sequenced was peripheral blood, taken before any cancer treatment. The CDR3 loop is CAISESPGNEKLFF. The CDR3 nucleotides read TGTGCCATCAGTGAGTCCCCGGGTAATGAAAAACTGTTTTTT.